The rows below give T cell receptor beta chains drawn from one sample of a study of shared clonotypes between healthy human individuals. Sequenced by immunoSEQ multiplex PCR; TCRdb stores in-frame clones only, minus some. The sample yields millions of clones, roughly 93% seen once. The sequenced material came from naive CD4+ T cells from PBMCs. Receptors were obtained from a man between 18 and 29 years old in good health. Some clones in this sample may be carry-over from other donors' samples. CDR3s include the opening cysteine and the closing phenylalanine or tryptophan.

TRBV6-1	CASSKDGGWSYEQYF
TRBV28	CASSNRVARENEQFF
TRBV6-5	CASSYSFGYEQFF
TRBV11-3	CASSFGGDAVEQYF
TRBV4-1	CASSQEATANSGNTIYF
TRBV7-3	CASSPGAGARSAFF
TRBV18	CASSPQLAGGNTGELFF
TRBV10-3	CAIGGVWTEAFF
TRBV28	CASSPQQGSYGYTF
TRBV15	CATSETAGAYNEQFF
TRBV5-1	CASNGGSSGNTEAFF
TRBV11-2	CASSPRRTGGSYEQYF
TRBV5-1	CASAEGPPSGANVLTF
TRBV1	CTSSQDQLAGDDTDTQYF
TRBV5-4	CASSWGGAYQETQYF
TRBV11-1	CASSLGLAGVTDTQYF
TRBV6-5	CASSWNSGGQPQHF
TRBV28	CASAGAWERGRSYTF
TRBV7-9	CASRRGQGEAQYF
TRBV27	CASSLSGQGDQPQHF